This T cell receptor (beta chain) was retrieved from a study of blood T cell repertoires in COVID-19. Study context: In each case, the material was cDNA or gDNA derived from T cells, B-cell-depleted T cells, or PBMCs.

Participants spanned ages roughly 18 to 90 years and resided in roughly 26 US areas. Grouping used clinical history reported by participants in a survey and questionnaire. The protocol was immunoSEQ multiplex PCR, while the TCRdb copy is restricted to in-frame clones and leaves out a portion. In the table there are 250,000 to 300,000 clones, approximately 90% of which are singletons. Sequencing used PBMCs or T cells enriched from blood (not recorded which). The source of this sequence is a woman in her 40s with acute COVID-19.

This CDR3 is CASSQTGDMDEQYF. CDR3 bases: TGTGCCAGCAGCCAAACAGGGGACATGGACGAGCAGTACTTC. The chain couples TRBV14 to TRBJ2-7; TRBD1 matches 7 bases. After removal of 2 bases from V and 5 bases from J, the junction contained 6 bases not matched to a gene. Germline CDR1 SGHDN, CDR2 FVKESK. This CDR3 has 14 amino acids.